The 17 T cell receptor beta chains listed next were all sequenced from one sample in a study of blood T cell repertoires in COVID-19. Clones were sequenced by immunoSEQ multiplex PCR, and TCRdb holds only the in-frame ones, with some missing. The sample consists of around 16,000 clones, roughly 86% of them appearing once. Sequenced input: peripheral blood. These receptors were obtained from a man aged 60-69 years with acute or convalescent COVID-19.

The genes are TRBV7-9 and TRBJ1-2, with D uncertain. V gave up 5 bases and J gave up 5 bases, with 12 bases separating them. Germline V gene sequence: CDR1 SEHNR, CDR2 FQNEAQ (reference sequence). The CDR3 totals 13 residues. The CDR3: CASSAPPNYGYTF. As DNA, the CDR3 is TGTGCCAGCAGCGCGCCTCCGAATTATGGCTACACCTTC. Full variable domain (outside the CDR3, taken from reference TRBV7-9 and TRBJ1-2): DTGVSQNPRHKITKRGQNVTFRCDPISEHNRLYWYRQTLGQGPEFLTYFQNEAQLEKSRLLSDRFSAERPKGSFSTLEIQRTEQGDSAMYLCASSAPPNYGYTFGSGTRLTVV.

This clone was observed a single time. The rearrangement uses TRBV29-1 and TRBJ1-3, with D tentatively TRBD1 (6 bases). Germline CDR1 is SQVTM and CDR2 is ANQGSEA. Trimming pared 4 bases from V and 2 bases from J, leaving 9 bases between. The CDR3 runs to 13 residues. The CDR3, as DNA: TGCAGCGTTGTTGAGGGGGCTGGAAACACCATATATTTT. Translation gives CSVVEGAGNTIYF.

This rearrangement joins TRBV11-2 to TRBJ1-1, with D maybe TRBD1 (5 bases). The CDR3 is 13 residues long. The germline CDR1 and CDR2 sequences are SGHAT and FQNNGV. V lost 2 bases, J lost 7 bases, and 11 bases lay in between. The CDR3 sequence: CASSLPSDSEAFF. CDR3 nucleotides: TGTGCCAGCAGCTTACCCTCCGACAGTGAAGCTTTCTTT. The entire variable domain, with the rest obtained from reference TRBV11-2 and TRBJ1-1, is as follows: EAGVAQSPRYKIIEKRQSVAFWCNPISGHATLYWYQQILGQGPKLLIQFQNNGVVDDSQLPKDRFSAERLKGVDSTLKIQPAKLEDSAVYLCASSLPSDSEAFFGQGTRLTVV.

The rearrangement uses TRBV6-5 and TRBJ1-6; no clear D. This CDR3 region has 14 residues. Between the trimmed V and J ends, which lost 7 bases and 8 bases, there was a span of 15 bases. Germline V gene lookup returns CDR1 MNHEY and CDR2 SVGAGI. The CDR3 DNA is TGTGCCAGCACCGCGGGAGTCTTGGATTCACCCCTCCACTTT. Amino acid sequence: CASTAGVLDSPLHF.

This rearrangement joins TRBV7-8 to TRBJ1-5; D gene ambiguous. In germline, CDR1 is SGHVS, CDR2 FQNEAQ. The V gene lost 5 bases and the J gene lost 5 bases, with 19 bases spanning the gap. The CDR3 has 16 amino acids. The CDR3 DNA is TGTGCCAGCAGCCGGATGACATACCCGATGGATCAGCCCCAGCATTTT. It is translated as CASSRMTYPMDQPQHF.

This clone was seen a single time. The chain couples TRBV5-8 to TRBJ1-5; TRBD1 is a possible D gene (5 bases). V shed 4 bases and J shed 4 bases, with 12 bases lying between them. Per germline, CDR1 SGHTS and CDR2 YDEGEE. The CDR3 has 14 residues. CDR3 loop: CASSPGQGNQPQHF. CDR3 nucleotides: TGTGCCAGCAGCCCTGGGCAGGGAAATCAGCCCCAGCATTTT.

The rearrangement links TRBV4-3 to TRBJ1-4; perhaps TRBD1 as D (6 bases). This CDR3 spans 16 amino acids. V lost 0 bases and J lost 10, with 18 bases in between. Per germline, CDR1 LGHNA and CDR2 YSLEER. For the CDR3, the DNA is TGCGCCAGCAGCCAAGATGAAGACAGGAGGGAGGGAAAACTGTTTTTT. It is translated as CASSQDEDRREGKLFF.

V is TRBV5-4 and J is TRBJ2-5; 7 positions agree with TRBD1. CDR3 size: 14 residues. V gave up 2 bases and J gave up 7 bases; unmatched junction bases: 8. Germline V lookup: CDR1 SGHNT, CDR2 YYREEE (reference sequence). CDR3 in amino acids: CASSFTGTDGTQYF. CDR3 bases: TGTGCCAGCAGCTTCACCGGGACAGACGGGACCCAGTACTTC. Together with reference TRBV5-4 and TRBJ2-5, the CDR3 gives the full variable domain: ETGVTQSPTHLIKTRGQQVTLRCSSQSGHNTVSWYQQALGQGPQFIFQYYREEENGRGNFPPRFSGLQFPNYSSELNVNALELDDSALYLCASSFTGTDGTQYFGPGTRLLVL.

The chain has TRBV5-1 and TRBJ2-3; possible D gene TRBD2, 5 bases. Germline CDR1 and CDR2: SGHRS and YFSETQ. Trimming removed 7 bases from V and 1 base from J, with 16 bases in between. The CDR3 sequence is 15 residues long. The CDR3 loop reads CASGRADGRTDTQYF. CDR3 DNA sequence: TGCGCCAGCGGGCGGGCGGACGGACGCACAGATACGCAGTATTTT.

This clone was counted a single time. The chain is built from TRBV14 and TRBJ1-6, with D possibly being TRBD1 (6 bases). CDR1 SGHDN and CDR2 FVKESK come from the germline V gene. The CDR3 covers 13 residues. Trimming left V 4 bases short and J 7 bases short, with 8 bases between. The CDR3 is CASSRTANSPLHF. CDR3 nucleotides: TGTGCCAGCAGCCGGACAGCCAATTCACCCCTCCACTTT. Complete variable domain (other parts from reference TRBV14 and TRBJ1-6): EAGVTQFPSHSVIEKGQTVTLRCDPISGHDNLYWYRRVMGKEIKFLLHFVKESKQDESGMPNNRFLAERTGGTYSTLKVQPAELEDSGVYFCASSRTANSPLHFGNGTRLTVT.

V is TRBV7-8 and J is TRBJ2-1; the match to TRBD2 covers 8 bases. Germline loops: CDR1 SGHVS, CDR2 FQNEAQ. The CDR3 has 12 residues. Trimming took 5 bases from V and 16 from J; bases not matched to a gene: 10. CDR3 region: CASSRDRGGLFF. The CDR3 DNA reads as TGTGCCAGCAGCCGAGATCGGGGGGGGCTCTTCTTC. The full variable domain, completed using reference TRBV7-8 and TRBJ2-1, is GAGVSQSPRYKVAKRGQDVALRCDPISGHVSLFWYQQALGQGPEFLTYFQNEAQLDKSGLPSDRFFAERPEGSVSTLKIQRTQQEDSAVYLCASSRDRGGLFFGPGTRLTVL.

This chain uses TRBV5-1 with TRBJ2-7; TRBD1 agrees at 7 bases. CDR1 is SGHRS and CDR2 is YFSETQ in the germline V gene. V gave up 6 bases and J gave up 0 bases; unmatched junction bases: 3. This CDR3 has 13 residues. CDR3 nucleotides: TGCGCCAGCACTCGGGACAGCTCCTACGAGCAGTACTTC. Translation: CASTRDSSYEQYF.

Concerning this clone itself: The junction does not match germline at one end; this may be a read error. The J gene is TRBJ1-3, the V gene TRBV2, with D hard to call. Per the germline V gene, CDR1 is SNHLY and CDR2 is FYNNEI. This CDR3 comprises 16 residues. The CDR3 loop is CASSEATSSSRNTIYF. For the CDR3, the DNA is TGTGCCAGCAGTGAAGCAACTTCCTCCTCTAGAAACACCATATATTTT. Supplemented by reference TRBV2 and TRBJ1-3, the full variable domain reads EPEVTQTPSHQVTQMGQEVILRCVPISNHLYFYWYRQILGQKVEFLVSFYNNEISEKSEIFDDQFSVERPDGSNFTLKIRSTKLEDSAMYFCASSEATSSSRNTIYFGEGSWLTVV.

The sample holds one count of this clone. Here the CDR3 DNA reads TGTGCCAGCAGCCAGCGGGAGGCGCGTACAGATACGCAGTATTTT. This gives the protein CASSQREARTDTQYF. The chain employs TRBV7-9 and TRBJ2-3; 9 nucleotides align to TRBD2. Germline-derived CDR1 and CDR2 are SEHNR and FQNEAQ (reference sequence). The trim removed 5 bases at V and 3 bases at J, leaving 6 bases unmatched. This CDR3 region has 15 residues.

The chain combines TRBV19 with TRBJ2-2; D uncertain. The germline V gene encodes CDR1 LNHDA and CDR2 SQIVND (reference sequence). The CDR3 totals 14 residues. Trimming shortened V by 3 bases and J by 6 bases, and 11 bases separated the two germline ends. The CDR3 DNA reads as TGTGCCAGTAGTATTCCATTTGAGGCCGGGGAGCTGTTTTTT. This sequence encodes CASSIPFEAGELFF.

The CDR3 nucleotides are TGTGCCAGCAGCCCCCAGGACAGGGCCTCCTACGAGCAGTACTTC. It is translated as CASSPQDRASYEQYF. The chain employs TRBV9 and TRBJ2-7, with 8 nucleotides matching TRBD1. J was trimmed by 0 bases and V by 4 bases; bases with no gene match: 6. Germline V lookup: CDR1 SGDLS, CDR2 YYNGEE. This CDR3 spans 15 amino acids.

The chain links TRBV6-1 to TRBJ1-4, with 9 positions matching TRBD1. V lost 0 bases to trimming and J lost 5 bases; unmatched junction nucleotides: 10. CDR1 MNHNS and CDR2 SASEGT come from the germline V gene. This CDR3 region has 18 residues. The CDR3 DNA follows: TGTGCCAGCAGTGAAGCGCCCCCGGGACAGGGATGGAATGAAAAACTGTTTTTT. It yields the protein CASSEAPPGQGWNEKLFF.